The 9 T cell receptor beta chains given below trace back to one sample, sequenced in a study of blood T cell repertoires in COVID-19. TCRdb's copy holds only in-frame clones and misses some; the assay was immunoSEQ multiplex PCR. The data show about 220,000 clones, roughly 80% seen once. Sequenced material: PBMCs or T cells enriched from blood (not recorded which). These receptors were collected from a middle-aged woman with acute COVID-19.

The rearrangement links TRBV6-5 to TRBJ1-1; tentatively, D is TRBD1 (5 bases). The CDR3 is 15 amino acids. The germline V and J ends were trimmed by 5 bases and 1 base, with 14 bases remaining between them. CDR1 is MNHEY, CDR2 SVGAGI, per germline. The CDR3 coding sequence is TGTGCCAGCAGTACACGGGGGGAGGGGAACACTGAAGCTTTCTTT. This translates into CASSTRGEGNTEAFF.

This sequence joins TRBV10-1 and TRBJ2-1; tentative D call: TRBD2 (5 bases). There are 13 residues in the CDR3. The germline V gene encodes CDR1 WNHNN and CDR2 SYGVQD (reference sequence). V lost 5 bases and J lost 9, with 14 bases in between. CDR3 loop: CASSKTSFREQFF. CDR3 bases: TGCGCCAGCAGTAAAACTAGTTTCCGTGAGCAGTTCTTC.

This CDR3 reads CATPRGYEQYF. In nucleotides, the CDR3 is TGTGCCACACCGCGAGGGTACGAGCAGTACTTC. This chain uses TRBV24-1 with TRBJ2-7, with D possibly being TRBD2 (5 bases). The CDR3 runs to 11 residues. With 10 bases removed from V and 4 bases from J, the gap between germline ends came to 10 bases. Germline V gene sequence: CDR1 KGHDR, CDR2 SFDVKD.

The chain has TRBV4-3 and TRBJ1-4; 7 positions agree with TRBD1. V dropped 4 bases and J dropped 5; count of bases not matched to a gene: 19. The CDR3 runs 19 residues. The germline V gene has CDR1 LGHNA and CDR2 YSLEER. CDR3 coding DNA: TGCGCCAGCAGCCTCTTACTTTACAGGGGAACAGAAACCAATGAAAAACTGTTTTTT. Protein product: CASSLLLYRGTETNEKLFF.

CDR3 coding DNA: TGTGCCAGCAGTTTATCTAGTGGGCTGGGGACAGCTTATGGCTACACCTTC. It yields the protein CASSLSSGLGTAYGYTF. The chain couples TRBV27 to TRBJ1-2; 7 positions match TRBD1. Unmatched junction bases numbered 12, after V lost 0 bases and J lost 5 bases. The CDR3 has 17 amino acids. CDR1 MNHEY and CDR2 SMNVEV come from the germline V gene (reference sequence).

This chain connects TRBV7-8 to TRBJ2-2, with 8 nucleotides matching TRBD2. Trimming removed 1 base from V and 4 bases from J; junction bases left unmatched: 11. The germline gives CDR1 SGHVS, CDR2 FQNEAQ. CDR3 length equals 18 residues. The CDR3 bases are TGTGCCAGCAGCTTAGATCCCGGGAGGGCCCGGGTCACCGGGGAGCTGTTTTTT. This encodes CASSLDPGRARVTGELFF.

This rearrangement joins TRBV25-1 to TRBJ1-2, with TRBD1 as a possible D gene (6 bases). CDR3 length: 13 amino acids. The ends were cut back, 3 bases at V and 11 bases at J, with 16 bases in the middle. CDR1 and CDR2 (germline): MGHDK, SYGVNS. CDR3 coding DNA: TGTGCCAGCAGTGACCATGGGCAGGGGTTATACACCTTC. This gives the protein CASSDHGQGLYTF.

The chain employs TRBV7-2 and TRBJ1-6; D might be TRBD1 (6 bases). V was clipped by 5 bases and J by 7 bases, with 15 bases between them. Per the germline V gene, CDR1 is SGHTA and CDR2 is FQGNSA. This CDR3 region has 15 residues. CDR3 in amino acids: CASSPGTNFNSPLHF. CDR3 nucleotide sequence: TGTGCCAGCAGCCCAGGGACAAATTTCAATTCACCCCTCCACTTT.

The rearrangement uses TRBV7-5 and TRBJ2-5; the table's D call, TRBD2, has no DNA check behind it. TRBV7-5 is a recognized pseudogene. This CDR3 has 13 residues. CDR3 sequence reads: CVRSRGGVETQYF. DNA for the CDR3: TGTGTCAGAAGTCGCGGCGGGGTGGAGACCCAGTACTTC.